Presented here are 25 T cell receptor beta chains from one specimen sequenced in a study of cytomegalovirus exposure and HLA in healthy donors. The study ran its PCR with 60 Vbeta and 13 Jbeta primers. The table came from immunoSEQ multiplex PCR; TCRdb's copy has only in-frame clones and leaves some out. Here the sample spans about 150,000 clones, about 80% being singletons. Sequencing used PBMCs. These receptors all stem from a man aged 30 to 45 in good health and CMV-seropositive.

The rearrangement uses TRBV18 and TRBJ2-1, with 8 bases matching TRBD1. This CDR3 region has 16 residues. The germline CDR1 and CDR2 sequences are KGHSH and LQKENI. V lost 5 bases to trimming and J lost 3 bases; unmatched junction nucleotides: 9. CDR3 protein: CASSGPGDRIYNEQFF. The CDR3 region has the DNA TGTGCCAGCTCAGGGCCTGGGGACAGGATCTACAATGAGCAGTTCTTC.

This clone occurred a few times. The chain links TRBV11-3 to TRBJ2-2, with D perhaps matching TRBD2 (6 bases). CDR3 length: 14 residues. The V gene lost 3 bases and the J gene lost 4 bases, with 9 bases spanning the gap. CDR1 SGHNT and CDR2 YENEEA come from the germline V gene. The CDR3 loop reads CASSFSGSTGELFF. CDR3 coding DNA: TGTGCCAGCAGCTTTTCCGGGAGCACCGGGGAGCTGTTTTTT.

The chain links TRBV4-2 to TRBJ2-1; 8 positions match TRBD1. Trimming took 0 bases from V and 8 from J; bases not matched to a gene: 6. The germline CDR1 and CDR2 sequences are LGHNA and YNFKEQ. The CDR3 has 15 residues. In DNA form, the CDR3 reads TGTGCCAGCAGCCAAGAGATAGTACAGGGGGATGAGCAGTTCTTC. Translated, it gives CASSQEIVQGDEQFF.

A single count supports this clone. The V call is TRBV27, the J call TRBJ1-1; 7 bases map to TRBD1. CDR1 is MNHEY, CDR2 SMNVEV, per germline (reference sequence). Losses at the gene ends were 6 bases for V and 3 bases for J; bases not matched to a gene: 7. The CDR3 runs 14 residues. CDR3 sequence (DNA): TGTGCCAGCAGGGCCGGGACAGAGTACACTGAAGCTTTCTTT. This encodes CASRAGTEYTEAFF.

The chain has TRBV6-5 and TRBJ2-3; D possibly corresponds to TRBD1 (6 bases). Germline CDR1 reads MNHEY; CDR2 reads SVGAGI. V was pared by 4 bases and J by 0 bases, with 11 bases between. The CDR3 is made up of 15 amino acids. The CDR3 sequence is CASSSQGFSTDTQYF. The CDR3 region has the DNA TGTGCCAGCAGTTCTCAGGGGTTTAGCACAGATACGCAGTATTTT.

This clone has just a few counts. The V gene is TRBV2, the J gene TRBJ1-2, with 10 bases matching TRBD1. The trim removed 11 bases at V and 2 bases at J, leaving 14 bases unmatched. Germline V gene data show CDR1 as SNHLY and CDR2 as FYNNEI. CDR3 size: 16 residues. Here the CDR3 DNA reads TGTGCCGCAGACCGGGAGGGGGGACAGGGGAACTATGGCTACACCTTC. It codes for CAADREGGQGNYGYTF.

The J gene is TRBJ2-3, the V gene TRBV10-3; weak D call: TRBD2 (6 bases). The CDR3 loop spans 15 amino acids. Per germline, CDR1 ENHRY and CDR2 SYGVKD. Trimming took 10 bases from V and 4 from J, leaving 21 bases between them. The CDR3 DNA follows: TGTGCCAGCAAGCGGGTGGGAGCCGGGGCAGATACGCAGTATTTT. It codes for CASKRVGAGADTQYF.

This clone was recorded only once. This rearrangement joins TRBV29-1 to TRBJ1-2; TRBD1 matches 7 bases. The CDR3 is 14 residues long. Germline V gene data show CDR1 as SQVTM and CDR2 as ANQGSEA. The V gene end was trimmed by 3 bases and the J gene end by 1 base; junction bases not matched to a gene: 5. As DNA, the CDR3 is TGCAGCGTTGAGTTAGGGACAGATAACTATGGCTACACCTTC. It is translated as CSVELGTDNYGYTF.

This clone was observed a handful of times. J is TRBJ1-4 and V is TRBV6-5; no reliable D call. This CDR3 is 14 amino acids long. With 0 bases removed from V and 7 bases from J, the gap between germline ends came to 9 bases. The germline gives CDR1 MNHEY, CDR2 SVGAGI. CDR3 sequence: CASSYSTQSEKLFF. As DNA, the CDR3 is TGTGCCAGCAGTTACTCGACTCAGAGTGAAAAACTGTTTTTT.

V gene TRBV28 combines with J gene TRBJ2-7; 9 nucleotides line up with TRBD1. The germline CDR1 and CDR2 sequences are MDHEN and SYDVKM. The V and J ends lost 5 bases and 5 bases, in that order; junction bases with no gene match: 10. The CDR3 sequence is 15 residues long. The CDR3: CASSTPGQGMHEQYF. CDR3 DNA: TGTGCCAGCAGTACCCCGGGACAGGGTATGCACGAGCAGTACTTC. The full variable domain, with the rest looked up from reference TRBV28 and TRBJ2-7, is DVKVTQSSRYLVKRTGEKVFLECVQDMDHENMFWYRQDPGLGLRLIYFSYDVKMKEKGDIPEGYSVSREKKERFSLILESASTNQTSMYLCASSTPGQGMHEQYFGPGTRLTVT.

The V gene is TRBV2, the J gene TRBJ2-5; 7 bases are a match to TRBD2. Gene TRBJ2-7 matches the end of the DNA better, so the J call may be wrong. There are 15 residues in the CDR3. The germline V gene encodes CDR1 SNHLY and CDR2 FYNNEI. The CDR3 DNA follows: TGTGCCAGCAGCCGGGATGGCGGGAGTATCTACGAGCAGTACTTC. As protein: CASSRDGGSIYEQYF.

The V gene is TRBV12-5, the J gene TRBJ2-1; no definite D call. V lost 3 bases and J 4 bases, leaving 4 bases between the germline ends. Germline CDR1 LGHNT, CDR2 FRNRAP. The CDR3 extends over 12 amino acids. The CDR3 DNA reads TGTGCTAGTGGTTTCGGGTACAATGAGCAGTTCTTC. Translation: CASGFGYNEQFF. Combining the CDR3 with reference TRBV12-5 and TRBJ2-1 gives the whole variable domain DARVTQTPRHKVTEMGQEVTMRCQPILGHNTVFWYRQTMMQGLELLAYFRNRAPLDDSGMPKDRFSAEMPDATLATLKIQPSEPRDSAVYFCASGFGYNEQFFGPGTRLTVL.

This clone was detected only once. DNA for the CDR3: TGTGCCAGCAGCTTAGGGGGCGTGAACACTGAAGCTTTCTTT. Translation: CASSLGGVNTEAFF. The chain employs TRBV7-2 and TRBJ1-1; tentatively, D is TRBD1 (5 bases). CDR3 length: 14 residues. Germline values: CDR1 SGHTA, CDR2 FQGNSA. V dropped 1 base and J dropped 0 bases, with 6 bases sitting between them.

The chain recombines TRBV27 with TRBJ1-5, with TRBD1 matching 7 bases. The CDR3 is 17 residues long. Per germline, CDR1 MNHEY and CDR2 SMNVEV (reference sequence). The V segment lost 5 bases and the J segment 7 bases; nucleotides outside the gene matches: 17. Here the CDR3 reads CASSPLRGLGGRQPQHF. The CDR3 nucleotides are TGTGCCAGCAGTCCACTCCGGGGATTAGGGGGCAGACAGCCCCAGCATTTT.

This clone was detected once. The V gene is TRBV15, the J gene TRBJ2-1; 9 nucleotides agree with TRBD2. Trimming cost V 6 bases and J 5 bases; bases outside gene matches: 8. This CDR3 is 15 amino acids long. The V gene's germline CDR1 is LNHNV and CDR2 YYDKDF (reference sequence). In nucleotides, the CDR3 is TGTGCCACCAGAGATGGGCTAGCGGGAAACAATGAGCAGTTCTTC. It yields the protein CATRDGLAGNNEQFF.

Comments on this clone: An end of the junction differs from the germline gene, which may be a read error. V and J are TRBV7-9 and TRBJ2-7, with D tentatively TRBD1 (6 bases). Germline-derived CDR1 and CDR2 are SEHNR and FQNEAQ (reference sequence). The CDR3 contains 18 residues. The CDR3 region has the DNA TGTTCCAGCAGCCCGAGGACAGAAATGTACCTTAATTCCCCGGAGCAGTACTTC. Amino acid sequence: CSSSPRTEMYLNSPEQYF.

The CDR3 DNA is TGTGCCAGCAGGGGTCCGGGACACCCAAATCAGCCCCAGCATTTT. This gives the protein CASRGPGHPNQPQHF. The chain has TRBV28 and TRBJ1-5, with a weak D call TRBD1 (6 bases). Germline lookup yields CDR1 MDHEN and CDR2 SYDVKM. This CDR3 is built from 15 residues. The V and J ends lost 6 bases and 4 bases respectively, with 16 bases between them. The full variable domain, in which reference TRBV28 and TRBJ1-5 provide the parts outside the CDR3, is DVKVTQSSRYLVKRTGEKVFLECVQDMDHENMFWYRQDPGLGLRLIYFSYDVKMKEKGDIPEGYSVSREKKERFSLILESASTNQTSMYLCASRGPGHPNQPQHFGDGTRLSIL.

The V gene is TRBV4-2, the J gene TRBJ2-3, with D possibly matching TRBD2 (6 bases). Trimming took 0 bases from V and 1 from J, leaving 11 bases between them. The CDR3 contains 16 residues. Germline lookup yields CDR1 LGHNA and CDR2 YNFKEQ. The CDR3: CASSQDRLGGTDTQYF. In DNA form, the CDR3 reads TGTGCCAGCAGCCAAGATCGACTAGGGGGCACAGATACGCAGTATTTT.

The rearrangement links TRBV7-2 to TRBJ2-7; no definite D call. CDR1 and CDR2 (germline): SGHTA, FQGNSA. Trimming shortened V by 1 base and J by 3 bases, and 7 bases separated the two germline ends. This CDR3 comprises 13 residues. This CDR3 reads CASSLDVSYEQYF. The CDR3, as DNA: TGTGCCAGCAGCTTAGATGTTAGCTACGAGCAGTACTTC.

This clone was counted only a few times. The chain combines TRBV19 with TRBJ2-4; 7 bases fit TRBD1. Looked up from germline, CDR1 is LNHDA and CDR2 is SQIVND (reference sequence). The CDR3 runs to 16 residues. V was clipped by 5 bases and J by 3 bases; unmatched bases: 10. This CDR3 reads CASSRQGWDNKNIQYF. The CDR3, as DNA: TGTGCCAGTAGTCGACAGGGTTGGGACAACAAAAACATTCAGTACTTC. Supplemented by reference TRBV19 and TRBJ2-4, the full variable domain reads DGGITQSPKYLFRKEGQNVTLSCEQNLNHDAMYWYRQDPGQGLRLIYYSQIVNDFQKGDIAEGYSVSREKKESFPLTVTSAQKNPTAFYLCASSRQGWDNKNIQYFGAGTRLSVL.

The chain joins TRBV14 to TRBJ1-1; unclear D gene. This CDR3 is built from 13 residues. Germline V gene lookup returns CDR1 SGHDN and CDR2 FVKESK. Trimming removed 1 base at V and 11 bases at J, with 14 bases between. CDR3 sequence: CASSQGLMRGAFF. CDR3 DNA sequence: TGTGCCAGCAGCCAAGGACTCATGCGGGGTGCTTTCTTT. The whole variable domain, remainder taken from reference TRBV14 and TRBJ1-1, is EAGVTQFPSHSVIEKGQTVTLRCDPISGHDNLYWYRRVMGKEIKFLLHFVKESKQDESGMPNNRFLAERTGGTYSTLKVQPAELEDSGVYFCASSQGLMRGAFFGQGTRLTVV.

This rearrangement joins TRBV2 to TRBJ1-6, with 7 bases matching TRBD1. The V and J ends lost 4 bases and 7 bases, in that order; junction bases with no gene match: 10. The CDR3 covers 16 residues. Germline V gives CDR1 SNHLY, CDR2 FYNNEI. The CDR3 reads CASSARGQLMNSPLHF. CDR3 bases: TGTGCCAGCAGTGCAAGGGGACAGCTAATGAATTCACCCCTCCACTTT.

This chain links TRBV29-1 with TRBJ2-1, with D hard to call. Trimming took off 3 bases at V and 0 bases at J, with 15 bases between the two ends. The germline V gene has CDR1 SQVTM and CDR2 ANQGSEA. There are 16 residues in the CDR3. Here the CDR3 reads CSVDRAPRSSYNEQFF. DNA for the CDR3: TGCAGCGTTGACAGAGCTCCTAGGAGCTCCTACAATGAGCAGTTCTTC.

This clone was seen a handful of times. The V call is TRBV19, the J call TRBJ2-7, with 9 bases that match TRBD1. There are 11 residues in the CDR3. Trimming took 10 bases from V and 9 from J; bases not matched to a gene: 7. Germline values: CDR1 LNHDA, CDR2 SQIVND (reference sequence). The CDR3: CATRTGDLQYF. As DNA, the CDR3 is TGTGCCACCCGGACAGGGGATCTGCAGTACTTC. Looking up the rest from reference TRBV19 and TRBJ2-7 gives the full variable domain: DGGITQSPKYLFRKEGQNVTLSCEQNLNHDAMYWYRQDPGQGLRLIYYSQIVNDFQKGDIAEGYSVSREKKESFPLTVTSAQKNPTAFYLCATRTGDLQYFGPGTRLTVT.

The chain is built from TRBV7-8 and TRBJ2-7; D perhaps matches TRBD2 (6 bases). Germline CDR1 SGHVS, CDR2 FQNEAQ. This CDR3 is built from 15 residues. The V and J ends lost 5 bases and 4 bases respectively, with 18 bases between them. The CDR3 here is CASSRAEGVAYEQYF. CDR3 sequence (DNA): TGTGCCAGCAGCCGAGCGGAGGGAGTAGCTTACGAGCAGTACTTC.